The 21 T cell receptor beta chains in this list originate from one sample, sequenced in a study of blood T cells in healthy people across ages. A J-beta primer mix and a sample-barcoded 5' primer were used in a second PCR of about 7 to 12 cycles. TCRdb used MiXCR to reprocess the 5' RACE reads, holding one entry per CDR3 protein. Of hundreds of thousands of distinct CDR3 sequences listed, less than 45% are singletons. The sample consisted of blood. These receptors all come from an older man in good health.

A remark on this clonotype: A much larger clone differs by one base, so this may be a read error. The V gene is TRBV7-2, the J gene TRBJ1-2; D might be TRBD1 (5 bases). Germline V lookup: CDR1 SGHTA, CDR2 FQGNSA. The CDR3 runs 15 residues. The CDR3 DNA reads TGTGCCAGCAATCGGGGCAACCTACTTAACCATGGCTACACCTTC. Translation: CASNRGNLLNHGYTF. Looking up the rest from reference TRBV7-2 and TRBJ1-2 gives the full variable domain: GAGVSQSPSNKVTEKGKDVELRCDPISGHTALYWYRQSLGQGLEFLIYFQGNSAPDKSGLPSDRFSAERTGGSVSTLTIQRTQQEDSAVYLCASNRGNLLNHGYTFGSGTRLTVV.

There are a few counts of this clonotype. The DNA for the CDR3 is TGCGCCAGCAGCCAAGCTTGGGAAACAGATACGCAGTATTTT. Its protein is CASSQAWETDTQYF. This chain links TRBV4-3 with TRBJ2-3; no clear D. Germline loops: CDR1 LGHNA, CDR2 YSLEER. The V end lost 1 base, the J end lost 3 bases, and 8 bases lay between the germline ends. CDR3 length: 14 residues.

The chain recombines TRBV7-3 with TRBJ2-1, with TRBD2 matching over 12 bases. CDR3 length equals 15 residues. Germline V gene sequence: CDR1 SGHTA, CDR2 FQGTGA. V lost 2 bases, J lost 10 bases, and 6 bases stayed unmatched. The CDR3 DNA is TGTGCCAGCAGCTTATACGGGACTAGCGGGCTCGAGCAGTTCTTC. This encodes CASSLYGTSGLEQFF.

Only a few counts were recorded for this clonotype. V gene TRBV5-1 combines with J gene TRBJ2-7, with 12 bases lining up with TRBD2. The CDR3 runs 16 residues. CDR1 and CDR2 from the germline V gene are SGHRS and YFSETQ. Trimming removed 4 bases from V and 7 bases from J; junction bases left unmatched: 12. The CDR3 coding sequence is TGCGCCAGCAGCCCTAGCGGGGGGGCGGCATACAATGAGCAGTACTTC. It encodes CASSPSGGAAYNEQYF.

The chain carries TRBV4-3 and TRBJ2-6; 11 bases match TRBD1. Per the germline V gene, CDR1 is LGHNA and CDR2 is YSLEER. The J segment lost 1 base and the V segment lost 4 bases, leaving 9 bases of the junction unmatched. This CDR3 has 19 residues. The CDR3 sequence: CASSRDTGTGGSGANVLTF. The CDR3 coding sequence is TGCGCCAGCAGCCGAGACACCGGGACAGGGGGATCTGGGGCCAACGTCCTGACTTTC.

Details on this clonotype: This may stem from a read error, because a much larger clone lies one nucleotide away. This chain uses TRBV29-1 with TRBJ2-7, with D possibly being TRBD1 (5 bases). V was cut by 0 bases and J by 8 bases, with 11 bases left in between. The germline V gene encodes CDR1 SQVTM and CDR2 ANQGSEA. The CDR3 loop spans 12 amino acids. CDR3 sequence: CSVEDSGQQQYF. The CDR3 DNA follows: TGCAGCGTTGAAGACTCAGGGCAACAGCAGTACTTC.

As for this clonotype: Being one base from a much bigger clone, this may be a read error. This sequence joins TRBV6-5 and TRBJ2-5, with TRBD2 as a possible D gene (6 bases). The CDR3 covers 14 residues. V was pared by 2 bases and J by 11 bases, with 18 bases between. Germline lookup yields CDR1 MNHEY and CDR2 SVGAGI. CDR3 DNA: TGTGCCAGCAGTTACCCGACTAGAGATGCTGAGCAGTACTTC. Its protein product is CASSYPTRDAEQYF.

The table lists this clonotype with a count of one. A much larger clonotype is one base distant, so this may be a read error. The CDR3 coding sequence is TGTGCCAGCAGTTACGTCGGGGGGGTATACAATGAGCAGTTCTTC. It is translated as CASSYVGGVYNEQFF. The chain joins TRBV6-2 or TRBV6-3 to TRBJ2-1, with 8 bases that match TRBD2. The V gene end was trimmed by 2 bases and the J gene end by 4 bases; junction bases not matched to a gene: 4. The CDR3 runs to 15 residues. Germline CDR1 MNHEY, CDR2 SVGEGT.

This clonotype showed up just a few times. The chain links TRBV5-1 to TRBJ2-5, with 7 bases lining up with TRBD1. The J call is doubtful: the DNA matches TRBJ2-7 better. CDR3 length equals 13 residues. Germline CDR1 reads SGHRS; CDR2 reads YFSETQ. CDR3: CASSFYRGDEQYF. The CDR3 DNA follows: TGCGCCAGCAGCTTTTACAGGGGCGACGAGCAGTACTTC.

This clonotype has more than one count but fewer than ten. The rearrangement links TRBV7-2 to TRBJ1-3; 7 positions agree with TRBD1. Germline V gene lookup returns CDR1 SGHTA and CDR2 FQGNSA. The CDR3 loop spans 15 amino acids. The V and J ends lost 5 bases and 4 bases, in that order; junction bases with no gene match: 8. CDR3 in amino acids: CASSRDRDKGNTIYF. The CDR3 DNA reads as TGTGCCAGCAGCCGAGACAGGGATAAGGGAAACACCATATATTTT.

The V gene is TRBV6-5, the J gene TRBJ2-7; maybe TRBD2 (5 bases). V lost 4 bases and J 5 bases, leaving 9 bases between the germline ends. The V gene's germline CDR1 is MNHEY and CDR2 SVGAGI. CDR3 length: 12 amino acids. The CDR3 protein is CASSWGADEQYF. CDR3 DNA: TGTGCCAGCAGTTGGGGAGCGGACGAGCAGTACTTC.

This clonotype occurred many times. V is TRBV6-2 or TRBV6-3 and J is TRBJ2-1; TRBD1 matches at 8 bases. CDR1 and CDR2 from the germline V gene are MNHEY and SVGEGT. The junction had 12 bases not matched to a gene; V was cut back by 4 bases and J by 10 bases. This CDR3 spans 15 amino acids. The CDR3 DNA reads as TGTGCCAGCAGTTCCGCGGGACAGGTAATTGGCGAGCAGTTCTTC. Its translation: CASSSAGQVIGEQFF.

The chain carries TRBV7-3 and TRBJ2-3, with TRBD1 as a possible D gene (6 bases). The germline V gene has CDR1 SGHTA and CDR2 FQGTGA. The length of the CDR3 is 15 residues. With 3 bases removed from V and 2 bases from J, the gap between germline ends came to 12 bases. CDR3 sequence: CASSFRPGDTDTQYF. The CDR3, as DNA: TGTGCCAGCAGCTTCCGACCAGGGGACACAGATACGCAGTATTTT.

The chain combines TRBV6-1 with TRBJ2-5; 8 bases map to TRBD1. Gene TRBJ2-7 matches the end of the DNA better, so the J call may be wrong. The CDR3 has 14 residues. Germline V lookup: CDR1 MNHNS, CDR2 SASEGT. CDR3 sequence: CASTLDRVNYEQYF. DNA for the CDR3: TGTGCCAGCACATTGGACAGGGTGAACTACGAGCAGTACTTC.

This clonotype turned up a few times. The V and J genes are TRBV20-1 and TRBJ2-7; 10 bases align to TRBD2. Trimming at V came to 3 bases and at J to 5 bases, leaving 7 bases not matched to a gene. Looked up from germline, CDR1 is DFQATT and CDR2 is SNEGSKA (reference sequence). The CDR3 is 14 amino acids. The CDR3 DNA reads as TGCAGTGCTAGTTCCCTAGCGGGAGAGGACGAGCAGTACTTC. Its protein product is CSASSLAGEDEQYF.

With regard to this clonotype: Just one base apart from a much larger clone, this may be a read error. The chain combines TRBV2 with TRBJ2-4; weak D call: TRBD1 (5 bases). The assigned J gene may be wrong: the sequence end matches TRBJ2-7 better. This CDR3 comprises 13 residues. Germline values: CDR1 SNHLY, CDR2 FYNNEI. The CDR3: CASSVGDPYEQYF. As DNA, the CDR3 is TGTGCCAGCAGTGTAGGGGATCCCTACGAGCAGTACTTC.

About this clonotype: A read error is possible here, since a much larger clone lies one base away. The rearrangement joins TRBV12-3 or TRBV12-4 to TRBJ2-5, with D possibly being TRBD2 (7 bases). This CDR3 is 15 amino acids long. The CDR3 coding sequence is TGTACCAGCAGTCTGGGAACAGGGAGGGAAGAGACCCAGTACTTC. Its protein is CTSSLGTGREETQYF.

This rearrangement joins TRBV20-1 to TRBJ1-6; no clear D. The germline CDR1 and CDR2 sequences are DFQATT and SNEGSKA (reference sequence). The CDR3 totals 12 residues. The V end was cut by 2 bases, the J end by 12 bases, with 11 bases between. The CDR3 sequence: CSARQSRGPLHF. Written as DNA, the CDR3 is TGCAGTGCTAGACAGTCCCGCGGACCCCTCCACTTT.

This clonotype has a count of ten or more. The rearrangement joins TRBV6-5 to TRBJ2-1, with TRBD2 matching 13 bases. Trimming at V came to 2 bases and at J to 7 bases, leaving 2 bases not matched to a gene. This CDR3 is built from 15 residues. Per germline, CDR1 MNHEY and CDR2 SVGAGI. The CDR3 sequence is CASSYTSGRGNEQFF. The DNA of the CDR3 is TGTGCCAGCAGTTACACTAGCGGGAGGGGGAATGAGCAGTTCTTC.

In DNA, the CDR3 is TGTGCCAGCAGTGAGCGGGAGGGCCCAGAGACCCAGTACTTC. It encodes CASSEREGPETQYF. The V gene is TRBV6-7, the J gene TRBJ2-5; TRBD2 agrees at 10 bases. TRBV6-7 is annotated as an ORF whose role is uncertain. The CDR3 contains 14 residues. Unmatched junction bases numbered 4, after V lost 5 bases and J lost 4 bases.

This chain links TRBV5-1 with TRBJ1-2; the match to TRBD1 covers 9 bases. The CDR3 has 15 residues. V lost 5 bases, J lost 0 bases, and 5 bases stayed unmatched. From germline, CDR1 is SGHRS and CDR2 YFSETQ. This CDR3 is CASRPGTGSNYGYTF. CDR3 DNA sequence: TGCGCCAGCAGACCCGGGACAGGGTCTAACTATGGCTACACCTTC.